Listed below are T cell receptor beta chains from one sample, sequenced in a study of CD8 T cells in Susac syndrome. One entry per CDR3 protein results from TCRdb running MiXCR on the immunoSEQ multiplex PCR reads. The data contain more than 120,000 distinct CDR3 sequences, approximately 95% of them seen just once; the ten biggest clones take up around 0.08%. Source material: CD4+ T cells from PBMCs. The receptor source for this set is a human donor in good health. CDR3s include the opening cysteine and the closing phenylalanine or tryptophan. The D gene is left open where the match is weak. Clone size appears in some rows only: once, few, many, or a class for an expanded clone.

D | size | J | V | DNA | CDR3
. | . | TRBJ2-2 | TRBV30 | TGTGCCTGGACGGCCTCGGGCACCGGGGAGCTGTTTTTT | CAWTASGTGELFF
. | . | TRBJ2-4 | TRBV20-1 | TGCAGTGCTAGAGAGTTGAACATTCAGTACTTC | CSARELNIQYF
. | . | TRBJ1-5 | TRBV20-1 | TGCAGTGCTAGAGATCCCAGCCTCGTAAGCAATCAGCCCCAGCATTTT | CSARDPSLVSNQPQHF
. | . | TRBJ1-1 | TRBV29-1 | TGCAGCGTTGGCCCTTCGGTAGGGAGTGCGGCTTTCTTT | CSVGPSVGSAAFF
. | . | TRBJ2-2 | TRBV7-2 | TGTGCCAGCAGCGTAGGAGGGGCGGGCGCCGGGGAGCTGTTTTTT | CASSVGGAGAGELFF
. | . | TRBJ1-2 | TRBV5-1 | TGCGCCAGCAGCCCTGGGGGGTCTGGCTACACCTTC | CASSPGGSGYTF
. | . | TRBJ1-1 | TRBV9 | TGTGCCAGCAGCGTTAGGGGCGACGTGAACACTGAAGCTTTCTTT | CASSVRGDVNTEAFF
. | . | TRBJ2-7 | TRBV7-8 | TGTGCCAGCAGCTTAGACGGCAGGGTCTACGAGCAGTACTTC | CASSLDGRVYEQYF
. | . | TRBJ2-7 | TRBV5-4 | TGTGCCAGCAGCCATGCCAATTACGAGCAGTACTTC | CASSHANYEQYF
. | . | TRBJ1-4 | TRBV5-1 | TGCGCCAGCAGCTTGGTCTATAATGAAAAACTGTTTTTT | CASSLVYNEKLFF
. | . | TRBJ1-1 | TRBV7-9 | TGTGCCAGCAGCTTAGAGGGTAGGATTTCTGAAGCTTTCTTT | CASSLEGRISEAFF
. | . | TRBJ2-3 | TRBV10-2 | TGCGCCAGCAGGGTACCCCCGGGAGATACGCAGTATTTT | CASRVPPGDTQYF
TRBD2 | . | TRBJ2-1 | TRBV5-5 | TGTGCCAGCAGCTTGGCCGGGACTAGTATTTTCCAGTTCTTC | CASSLAGTSIFQFF
. | . | TRBJ2-2 | TRBV5-1 | TGCGCCAGCAGCTACTTCCAGGGCCACGGGGAGCTGTTTTTT | CASSYFQGHGELFF
TRBD1 | few | TRBJ1-1 | TRBV20-1 | TGCAGTGCTGAGGGGACAGCGAACACTGAAGCTTTCTTT | CSAEGTANTEAFF
. | once | TRBJ2-5 | TRBV3-1 | TGTGCCAGCAGCCAAGAAATAGGACAAGGAGGGACCCAGTACTTC | CASSQEIGQGGTQYF
. | . | TRBJ2-7 | TRBV5-6 | TGTGCCAGCAGCTTGATTGACTCCTACGAGCAGTACTTC | CASSLIDSYEQYF
TRBD1 | few | TRBJ1-1 | TRBV5-1 | TGCGCCAGCAGCAGGACAGGGGCGGCCGGGAACACTGAAGCTTTCTTT | CASSRTGAAGNTEAFF
. | . | TRBJ2-7 | TRBV10-1 | TGCGCCAGGTGGACCAGCTGGAGGGGCGACGAGCAGTACTTC | CARWTSWRGDEQYF
TRBD2 | . | TRBJ2-1 | TRBV7-2 | TGTGCCAGCAGCCCCAGCGGGAGGGGCTACAATGAGCAGTTCTTC | CASSPSGRGYNEQFF
. | . | TRBJ2-7 | TRBV3-1 | TGTGCCAGCAGCCGGACTGTCAACGAGCAGTACTTC | CASSRTVNEQYF
. | . | TRBJ2-1 | TRBV29-1 | TGCAGCGTTGAAAGGCAACTGACCAATGAGCAGTTCTTC | CSVERQLTNEQFF
. | . | TRBJ2-7 | TRBV7-9 | TGTGCCAGCAGCTCCGTCCGGGACTACGAGCAGTACTTC | CASSSVRDYEQYF
TRBD1 | . | TRBJ1-2 | TRBV29-1 | TGCAGCGCTCGAATGGGACAGGGTCATTATGGCTACACCTTC | CSARMGQGHYGYTF
. | . | TRBJ2-5 | TRBV20-1 | TGCAGTGCCTTAGGGACGATTCTAGAGACCCAGTACTTC | CSALGTILETQYF
TRBD1 | . | TRBJ2-4 | TRBV29-1 | TGCAGCGCCGGACAGGGAAACTTACTAGCCAAAAACATTCAGTACTTC | CSAGQGNLLAKNIQYF
. | . | TRBJ1-5 | TRBV12-3/TRBV12-4 | TGTGCCAGCAGCTCCGACAATTTGAATCAGCCCCAGCATTTT | CASSSDNLNQPQHF
. | . | TRBJ2-2 | TRBV19 | TGTGCCAGTAGCGGGTACGCCGGGGAGCTGTTTTTT | CASSGYAGELFF
. | . | TRBJ1-5 | TRBV20-1 | TGCAGTGCTACCGGGACCGGGGATCAGCCCCAGCATTTT | CSATGTGDQPQHF
TRBD2 | . | TRBJ2-5 | TRBV25-1 | TGTGCCAGGGGAACTAGCGGGAGTTCGGGGGAGACCCAGTACTTC | CARGTSGSSGETQYF
TRBD1 | . | TRBJ2-6 | TRBV19 | TGTGCCAGTAGACCCGGACAGGGTTCCGGGGCCAACGTCCTGACTTTC | CASRPGQGSGANVLTF
. | . | TRBJ2-1 | TRBV21-1 | TGTGCCAGCAGCAAAGAAGGCAGGGCTAGAGCTAGCGGGAGCAATAGCTCCTACAATGAGCAGTTCTTC | CASSKEGRARASGSNSSYNEQFF
TRBD2 | . | TRBJ2-7 | TRBV11-2 | TGTGCCAGCAGCTACGGGAGGTACTACGAGCAGTACTTC | CASSYGRYYEQYF
. | . | TRBJ2-7 | TRBV7-6 | TGTGCCAGCAGCTTAGGGGAAGGATCCGAGCAGTACTTC | CASSLGEGSEQYF
TRBD2 | . | TRBJ2-5 | TRBV2 | TGTGCCAGGGGACTAGCGGGATGGGGTGAGACCCAGTACTTC | CARGLAGWGETQYF
. | once | TRBJ1-3 | TRBV19 | TGTGCCAGTACCACCTCAACCCTCAGGGCCTCTGGAAACACCATATATTTT | CASTTSTLRASGNTIYF